These 7 T cell receptor beta chains share one sample of origin, sequenced in a study of cytomegalovirus exposure and HLA in healthy donors. The study ran its PCR with 60 Vbeta and 13 Jbeta primers. Repertoires were generated with immunoSEQ multiplex PCR, while TCRdb's copy carries only in-frame clones and drops some. The sample has roughly 99,000 clones, around three quarters seen once. The sequenced material came from PBMCs. Receptors originate from a male donor in good health and CMV-seronegative.

V and J are TRBV5-8 and TRBJ1-5, with D unresolved. The CDR3 has 15 residues. The germline V gene encodes CDR1 SGHTS and CDR2 YDEGEE. V lost 0 bases and J lost 7, with 14 bases in between. The CDR3 protein is CASSLGMWRAQPQHF. The DNA of the CDR3 is TGTGCCAGCAGCTTGGGGATGTGGCGGGCACAGCCCCAGCATTTT. Full variable domain (missing parts from reference TRBV5-8 and TRBJ1-5): EAGVTQSPTHLIKTRGQQATLRCSPISGHTSVYWYQQALGLGLQFLLWYDEGEERNRGNFPPRFSGRQFPNYSSELNVNALELEDSALYLCASSLGMWRAQPQHFGDGTRLSIL.

The chain uses TRBV25-1 and TRBJ2-1, with TRBD1 matching 9 bases. This CDR3 region has 15 residues. Trimming at V came to 4 bases and at J to 7 bases, leaving 8 bases not matched to a gene. Germline CDR1 MGHDK, CDR2 SYGVNS. The CDR3 loop is CASSVYPGQGNEQFF. CDR3 bases: TGTGCCAGCAGTGTCTATCCGGGACAGGGAAATGAGCAGTTCTTC.

J is TRBJ2-7 and V is TRBV14; D perhaps matches TRBD1 (6 bases). There are 18 residues in the CDR3. Germline CDR1 is SGHDN and CDR2 is FVKESK. V dropped 4 bases and J dropped 0 bases, with 22 bases sitting between them. DNA for the CDR3: TGTGCCAGCAGCCCAAAGATCGGATGGGACAAGAGCTCCTACGAGCAGTACTTC. This sequence encodes CASSPKIGWDKSSYEQYF. Variable domain in full (rest from reference TRBV14 and TRBJ2-7): EAGVTQFPSHSVIEKGQTVTLRCDPISGHDNLYWYRRVMGKEIKFLLHFVKESKQDESGMPNNRFLAERTGGTYSTLKVQPAELEDSGVYFCASSPKIGWDKSSYEQYFGPGTRLTVT.

V gene TRBV5-1 combines with J gene TRBJ1-2, with D possibly being TRBD1 (5 bases). Germline V gives CDR1 SGHRS, CDR2 YFSETQ. V was cut by 0 bases and J by 1 base, with 13 bases left in between. The CDR3 spans 16 residues. CDR3 region: CASSLDPGRVNYGYTF. As DNA, the CDR3 is TGCGCCAGCAGCTTGGATCCAGGGAGGGTTAACTATGGCTACACCTTC.

The gene calls are TRBV29-1 and TRBJ2-3, with D unresolved. Between the trimmed V and J ends, which lost 4 bases and 0 bases, there was a span of 14 bases. Per germline, CDR1 SQVTM and CDR2 ANQGSEA. CDR3 length: 15 residues. The CDR3 sequence is CSVVPGESSTDTQYF. CDR3 bases: TGCAGCGTTGTCCCCGGAGAGAGTAGCACAGATACGCAGTATTTT.

The chain has TRBV11-2 and TRBJ1-1, with D tentatively TRBD1 (5 bases). CDR3 length equals 14 residues. Germline V gene data show CDR1 as SGHAT and CDR2 as FQNNGV. The germline V and J ends were trimmed by 7 bases and 1 base, with 13 bases remaining between them. CDR3 DNA sequence: TGTGCCAGCACCTGGGGCAGAGCGAACACTGAAGCTTTCTTT. Its protein product is CASTWGRANTEAFF.

V and J are TRBV6-6 and TRBJ1-1; weak D call: TRBD1 (5 bases). The CDR3 spans 13 residues. Germline V gives CDR1 MNHNY, CDR2 SVGAGI (reference sequence). Trimming removed 2 bases from V and 6 bases from J, with 10 bases in between. As DNA, the CDR3 is TGTGCCAGCAGTTACGGGAGGGACGCTGAAGCTTTCTTT. Translating gives CASSYGRDAEAFF.